This T cell receptor beta chain originates from a study of shared clonotypes between healthy human individuals. Trimming removed 1 base from V and 9 bases from J, with 10 bases in between. The CDR3 sequence is 13 residues long. Germline assignment: CDR1 SEHNR and CDR2 FQNEAQ (reference sequence). Each subset's genomic DNA was shared equally among a number of immunoSEQ plates. TCRdb keeps only in-frame clones here, not all; method: immunoSEQ multiplex PCR. The sample includes around 2.5 million clones, approximately 93% of them seen just once. The material sequenced was naive CD4+ T cells from PBMCs. Subset described: CD45RA+ positively selected. The source is a young man in good health. Some clones in this sample may be carry-over from other donors' samples. V gene TRBV7-9 combines with J gene TRBJ1-5, with D possibly TRBD1 on 5 matching bases. The CDR3 coding sequence is TGTGCCAGCAGCTTAGGGGGGGGAACGCCCCAGCATTTT. It codes for CASSLGGGTPQHF.